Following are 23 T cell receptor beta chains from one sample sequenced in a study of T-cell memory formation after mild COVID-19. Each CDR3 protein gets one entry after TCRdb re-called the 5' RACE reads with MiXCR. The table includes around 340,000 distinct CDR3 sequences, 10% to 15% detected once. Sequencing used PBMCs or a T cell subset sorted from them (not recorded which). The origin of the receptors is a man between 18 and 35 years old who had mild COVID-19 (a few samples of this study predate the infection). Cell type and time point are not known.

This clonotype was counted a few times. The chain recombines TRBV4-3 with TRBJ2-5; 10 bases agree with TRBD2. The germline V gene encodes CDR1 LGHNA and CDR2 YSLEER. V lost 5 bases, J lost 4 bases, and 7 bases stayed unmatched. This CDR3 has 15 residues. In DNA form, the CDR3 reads TGCGCCAGCAGCTACGGACTAGCGGCAGGAGAGACCCAGTACTTC. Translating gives CASSYGLAAGETQYF.

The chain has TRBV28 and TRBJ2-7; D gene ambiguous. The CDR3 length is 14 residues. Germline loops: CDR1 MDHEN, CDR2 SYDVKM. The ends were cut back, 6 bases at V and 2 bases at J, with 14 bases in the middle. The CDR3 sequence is CASSTGPRPYEQYV. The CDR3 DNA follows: TGTGCCAGCAGCACCGGGCCCCGGCCCTACGAGCAGTACGTC.

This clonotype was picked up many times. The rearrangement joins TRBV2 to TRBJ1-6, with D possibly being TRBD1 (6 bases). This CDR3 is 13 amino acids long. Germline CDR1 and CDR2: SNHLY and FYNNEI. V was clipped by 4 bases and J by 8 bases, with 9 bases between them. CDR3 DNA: TGTGCCAGCAGTGGGGACACATATTCACCCCTCCACTTT. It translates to CASSGDTYSPLHF.

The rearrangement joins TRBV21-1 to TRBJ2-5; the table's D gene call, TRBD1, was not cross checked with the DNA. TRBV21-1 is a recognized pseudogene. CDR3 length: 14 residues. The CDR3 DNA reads TGTGCCAGCAGCGACGGGACAGGGGTTGAGACCCAGTACTTC. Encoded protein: CASSDGTGVETQYF.

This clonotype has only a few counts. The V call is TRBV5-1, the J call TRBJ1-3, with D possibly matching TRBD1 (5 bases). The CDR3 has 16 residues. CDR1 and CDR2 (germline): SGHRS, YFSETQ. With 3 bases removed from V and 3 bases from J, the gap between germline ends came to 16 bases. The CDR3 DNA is TGCGCCAGCAGCTCGGATAACGGACATAGTGGAAACACCATATATTTT. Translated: CASSSDNGHSGNTIYF.

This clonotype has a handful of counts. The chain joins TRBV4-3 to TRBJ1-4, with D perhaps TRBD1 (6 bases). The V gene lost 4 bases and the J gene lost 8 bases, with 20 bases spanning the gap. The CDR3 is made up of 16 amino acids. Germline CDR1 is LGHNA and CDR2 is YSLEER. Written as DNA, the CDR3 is TGCGCCAGCAGCCGGGAACAGGGCAAAGACTTCGAAAAACTGTTTTTT. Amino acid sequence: CASSREQGKDFEKLFF.

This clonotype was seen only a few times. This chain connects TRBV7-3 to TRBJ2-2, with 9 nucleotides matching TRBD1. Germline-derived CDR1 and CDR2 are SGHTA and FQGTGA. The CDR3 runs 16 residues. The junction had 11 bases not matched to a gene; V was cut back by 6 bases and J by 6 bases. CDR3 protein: CASRITGGAGAGELFF. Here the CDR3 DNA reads TGTGCCAGCAGAATCACAGGGGGCGCCGGTGCCGGGGAGCTGTTTTTT.

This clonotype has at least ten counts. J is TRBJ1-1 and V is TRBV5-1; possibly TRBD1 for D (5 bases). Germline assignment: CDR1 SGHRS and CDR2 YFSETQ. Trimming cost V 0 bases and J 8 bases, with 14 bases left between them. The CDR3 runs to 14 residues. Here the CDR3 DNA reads TGCGCCAGCAGCTTGGGGCTCGGGGGGTTCGAAGCTTTCTTT. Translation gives CASSLGLGGFEAFF.

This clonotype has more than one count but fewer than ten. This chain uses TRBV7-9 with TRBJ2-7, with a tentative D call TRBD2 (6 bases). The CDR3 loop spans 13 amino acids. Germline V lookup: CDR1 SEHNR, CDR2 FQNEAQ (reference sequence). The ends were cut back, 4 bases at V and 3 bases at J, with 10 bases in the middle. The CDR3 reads CASSSGLNYEQYF. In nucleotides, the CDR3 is TGTGCCAGCAGCTCGGGACTGAACTACGAGCAGTACTTC.

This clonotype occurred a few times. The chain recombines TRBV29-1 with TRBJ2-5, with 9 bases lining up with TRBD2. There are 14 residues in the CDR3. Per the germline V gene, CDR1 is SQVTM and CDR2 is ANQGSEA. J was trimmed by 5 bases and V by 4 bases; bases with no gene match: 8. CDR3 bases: TGCAGCGTTGTGAGGACTAGCGCTTGGGAGACCCAGTACTTC. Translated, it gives CSVVRTSAWETQYF. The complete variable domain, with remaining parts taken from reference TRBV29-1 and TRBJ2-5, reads SAVISQKPSRDICQRGTSLTIQCQVDSQVTMMFWYRQQPGQSLTLIATANQGSEATYESGFVIDKFPISRPNLTFSTLTVSNMSPEDSSIYLCSVVRTSAWETQYFGPGTRLLVL.

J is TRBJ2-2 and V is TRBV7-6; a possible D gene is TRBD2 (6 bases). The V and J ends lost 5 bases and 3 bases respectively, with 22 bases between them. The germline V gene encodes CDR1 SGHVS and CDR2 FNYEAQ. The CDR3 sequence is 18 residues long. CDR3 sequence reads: CASSQPGAWGLDTGELFF. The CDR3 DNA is TGTGCCAGCAGCCAACCCGGGGCTTGGGGACTTGACACCGGGGAGCTGTTTTTT.

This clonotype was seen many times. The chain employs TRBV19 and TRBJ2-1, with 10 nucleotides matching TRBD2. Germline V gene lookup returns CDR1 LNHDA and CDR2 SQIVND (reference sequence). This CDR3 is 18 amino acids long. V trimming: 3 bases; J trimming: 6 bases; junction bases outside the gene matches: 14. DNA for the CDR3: TGTGCCAGTAGTATCTGGGCTAGCGGGGGACACACGGGCAATGAGCAGTTCTTC. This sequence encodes CASSIWASGGHTGNEQFF.

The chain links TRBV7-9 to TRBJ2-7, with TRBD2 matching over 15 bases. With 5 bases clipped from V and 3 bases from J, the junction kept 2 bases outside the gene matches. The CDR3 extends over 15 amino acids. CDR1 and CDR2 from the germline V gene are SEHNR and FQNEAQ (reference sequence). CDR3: CASSAGLAGGYEQYV. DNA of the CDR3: TGTGCCAGCAGCGCGGGACTAGCGGGGGGCTACGAGCAGTACGTC.

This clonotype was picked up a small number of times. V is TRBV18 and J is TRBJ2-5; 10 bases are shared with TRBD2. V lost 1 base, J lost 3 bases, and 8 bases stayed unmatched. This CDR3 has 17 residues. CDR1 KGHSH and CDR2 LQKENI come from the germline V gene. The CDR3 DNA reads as TGTGCCAGCTCACCACGTTGGAGCGGGGGGGCAGAAGAGACCCAGTACTTC. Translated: CASSPRWSGGAEETQYF.

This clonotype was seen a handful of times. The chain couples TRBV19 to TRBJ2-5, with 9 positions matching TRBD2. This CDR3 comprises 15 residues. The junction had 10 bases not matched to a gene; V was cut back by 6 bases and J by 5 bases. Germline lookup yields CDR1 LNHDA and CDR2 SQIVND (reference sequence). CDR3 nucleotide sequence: TGTGCCAGTAGCCCCGGGGCTAGCGGGACGGAGACCCAGTACTTC. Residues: CASSPGASGTETQYF. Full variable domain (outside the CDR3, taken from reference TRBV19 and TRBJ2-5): DGGITQSPKYLFRKEGQNVTLSCEQNLNHDAMYWYRQDPGQGLRLIYYSQIVNDFQKGDIAEGYSVSREKKESFPLTVTSAQKNPTAFYLCASSPGASGTETQYFGPGTRLLVL.

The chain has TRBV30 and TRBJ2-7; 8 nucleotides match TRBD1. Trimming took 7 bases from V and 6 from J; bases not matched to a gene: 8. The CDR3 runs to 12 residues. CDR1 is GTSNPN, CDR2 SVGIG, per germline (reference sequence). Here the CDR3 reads CASQQGDGEQYF. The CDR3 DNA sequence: TGTGCCTCCCAACAGGGGGATGGCGAGCAGTACTTC. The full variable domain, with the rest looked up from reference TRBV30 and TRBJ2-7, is SQTIHQWPATLVQPVGSPLSLECTVEGTSNPNLYWYRQAAGRGLQLLFYSVGIGQISSEVPQNLSASRPQDRQFILSSKKLLLSDSGFYLCASQQGDGEQYFGPGTRLTVT.

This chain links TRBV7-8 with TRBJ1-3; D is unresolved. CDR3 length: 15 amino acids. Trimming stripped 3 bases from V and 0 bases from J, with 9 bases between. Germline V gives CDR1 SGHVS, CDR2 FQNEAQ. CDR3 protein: CASSFILSSGNTIYF. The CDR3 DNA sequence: TGTGCCAGCAGCTTTATCCTGAGCTCTGGAAACACCATATATTTT.

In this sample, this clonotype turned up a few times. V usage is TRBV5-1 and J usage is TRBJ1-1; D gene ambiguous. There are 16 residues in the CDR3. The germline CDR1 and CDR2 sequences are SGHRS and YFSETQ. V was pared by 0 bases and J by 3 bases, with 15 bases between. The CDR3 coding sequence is TGCGCCAGCAGCTTGGGCCCTGAAGTCGGGTACACTGAAGCTTTCTTT. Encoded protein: CASSLGPEVGYTEAFF.

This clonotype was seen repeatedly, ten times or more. CDR3 protein: CASSLTGGSWGYTF. The CDR3 nucleotides read TGTGCCAGCAGTCTGACAGGGGGCAGCTGGGGCTACACCTTC. The chain has TRBV12-3 or TRBV12-4 and TRBJ1-2; TRBD1 aligns across 10 bases. V shed 5 bases and J 8 bases; nucleotides not matched to a gene: 8. The CDR3 contains 14 residues.

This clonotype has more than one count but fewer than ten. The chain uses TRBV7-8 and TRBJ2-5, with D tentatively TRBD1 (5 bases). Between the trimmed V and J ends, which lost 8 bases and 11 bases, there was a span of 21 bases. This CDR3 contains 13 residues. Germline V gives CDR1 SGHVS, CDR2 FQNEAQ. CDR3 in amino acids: CASRPGRGREQYF. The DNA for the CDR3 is TGTGCCAGCCGACCGGGTAGGGGCCGAGAACAGTACTTC.

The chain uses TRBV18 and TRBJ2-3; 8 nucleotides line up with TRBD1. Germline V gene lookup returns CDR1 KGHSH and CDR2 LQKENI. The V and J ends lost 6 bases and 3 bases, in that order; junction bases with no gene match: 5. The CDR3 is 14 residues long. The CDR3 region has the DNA TGTGCCAGCTCCTGGACAGGGCTTACAGATACGCAGTATTTT. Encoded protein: CASSWTGLTDTQYF.

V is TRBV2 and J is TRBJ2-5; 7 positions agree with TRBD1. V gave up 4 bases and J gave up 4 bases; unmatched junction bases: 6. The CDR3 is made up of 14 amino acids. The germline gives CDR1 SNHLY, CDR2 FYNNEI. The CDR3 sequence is CASSVQGFGETQYF. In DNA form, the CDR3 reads TGTGCCAGCAGTGTACAGGGGTTCGGAGAGACCCAGTACTTC.

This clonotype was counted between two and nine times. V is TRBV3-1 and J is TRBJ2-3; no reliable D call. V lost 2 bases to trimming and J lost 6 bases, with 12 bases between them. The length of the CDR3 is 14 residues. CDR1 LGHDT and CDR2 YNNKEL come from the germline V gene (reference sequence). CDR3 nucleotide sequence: TGTGCCAGCAGCCAACTAACGGCAAGGGATACGCAGTATTTT. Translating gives CASSQLTARDTQYF.